This TCR beta chain was recorded in a study of CXCR3-negative and CXCR3-positive naive CD8 T cells. Study overall: There were 120 million to 150 million TRB reads altogether, and each library had about 1.5 +/- 0.3 million of them.

TRB cDNA libraries were made by UMI-labeled 5' RACE. TCRdb re-analyzed the 5' RACE reads; it lists each CDR3 protein once, without DNA. The repertoire table contains some 150,000 distinct CDR3 sequences. Study-wide results and caveats: For the naive subsets, surface CD5 was similar, and TCR strength was inferred from TRB CDR3 properties. TRBV-TRBJ usage was similar across naive CXCR3 subsets but distinct in memory cells. CXCR3-positive naive cells carried more hydrophobic TRB CDR3s than CXCR3-negative ones.

Within the CD8+ T cell compartment, naive cells were CD45RO-CCR7+CD27+CD95-. Comment on this clonotype: The antigen is unknown.

The CDR3 runs to 18 residues. Germline values: CDR1 SGHDN, CDR2 FVKESK. Source material: naive CXCR3+ CD8+ T cells from blood. The sample's subset: CD45RO-CCR7+CD27+CD95- naive CD8+ T cells expressing CXCR3 (TNR3+). The chain carries TRBV14 and TRBJ2-1; the TCRdb call, TRBD2, lacks DNA for checking. The sequence came from a human donor in good health. Some clones in this sample may be carry-over from other donors' samples. The CDR3 is CASSQLAGGHDSYNEQFF.